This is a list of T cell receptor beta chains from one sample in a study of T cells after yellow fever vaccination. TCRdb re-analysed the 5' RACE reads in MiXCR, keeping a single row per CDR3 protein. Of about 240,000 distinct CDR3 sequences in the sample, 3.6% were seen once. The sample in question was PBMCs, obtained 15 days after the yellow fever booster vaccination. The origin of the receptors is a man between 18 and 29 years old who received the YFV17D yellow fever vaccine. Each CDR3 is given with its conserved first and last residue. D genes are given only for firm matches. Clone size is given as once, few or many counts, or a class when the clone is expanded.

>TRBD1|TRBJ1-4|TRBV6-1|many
CASSRGSYRGQDEKLFF
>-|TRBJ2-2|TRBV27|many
CASSFLTEPHTGELFF
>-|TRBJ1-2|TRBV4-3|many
CASSHVGGFNYGYTF
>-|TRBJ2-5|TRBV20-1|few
CSARTPGGGETQYF
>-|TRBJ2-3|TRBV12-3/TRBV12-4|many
CASRREGLTDTQYF
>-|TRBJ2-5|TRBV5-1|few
CASSLARTEETQYF
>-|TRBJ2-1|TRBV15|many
CATSRDEFHEQFF